Sequencing of this T cell receptor beta chain was carried out in a study of blood T cell repertoires in COVID-19 (dated by TCRdb to the early 2020s). A note on the overall study: Collaborator samples came from the United States, Italy and Spain and covered acute and convalescent phases of COVID-19. The material from the prospective study consisted of cDNA or gDNA derived from T cells, B-cell-depleted T cells, or PBMCs. Subjects who had been exposed to COVID-19, were actively infected with it, or had recovered from it provided the deeply sampled blood TCRbeta repertoires that made up the dataset. The repertoires were released in a freely available public database meant as a resource for research on the immune response to SARS-CoV-2. The samples were drawn from the first 160 participants of the ongoing ImmuneRACE study and from 1,254 subjects provided by 6 global collaborators. The sample metadata nearly always contained a de-identified subject ID, COVID-19 status, age in years and sex. Where available, HLA class I and class II types were taken from metadata supplied by the sample provider and were not determined by assay-based typing. Here is what the overall study found, with its caveats: The amount of clinical and demographic metadata varied by source and participant and was provided uncurated.

The germline V gene yields MDHEN for CDR1 and SYDVKM for CDR2. Its CDR3 holds 15 amino acids, cysteine through phenylalanine. The only DNA kept is the CDR3, 45 bases in frame from the first base. Ends trimmed: V by 5 bases, J by 10 bases; bases unmatched to a gene: 13. Each collaborating institution followed its own protocols to collect whole blood in K2EDTA tubes. For TCRbeta analysis, collaborator samples were shipped as frozen whole blood, as isolated PBMCs, or as DNA extracted from either sample type. TCRbeta CDR3 regions were amplified from genomic DNA using the immunoSEQ Assay, a bias-controlled multiplex PCR. The study's own analysis went as follows. Within the assay, amplification of reference gene primers was used to estimate how many nucleated cells each sample contained. To quantify the absolute abundance of each unique TCRbeta CDR3 rearrangement, sequence reads were collapsed and filtered. For each sample, productive Simpson clonality was calculated by taking the square root of Simpson's diversity index across productive rearrangements. Sourced from immuneACCESS, this table was stored by TCRdb with only in-frame sequences that have V and J called. A share of the clones is absent; for the studies checked, an unresolved V gene accounts for under half, and the remainder has no known explanation. V and J calls and clone size are copied from that table; D and trimming were computed from the DNA. The sample data list 340,000 or so clones, and around 87% of these were observed just once. The ten top clones hold 1% of the sample.

This clone appeared once. The antigen it recognizes is unknown. Base qualities were left out, and no much larger clone turns up one base away. Material for sequencing was peripheral blood. This clonotype was obtained from a man aged 50-59 years with active or convalescent COVID-19. This sequence uses TRBV28 and TRBJ2-2, with 7 bases matching TRBD1. This receptor has the CDR3 CASSRSGQPTPELFF. The base sequence is TGTGCCAGCAGTCGCTCGGGACAGCCAACACCGGAGCTGTTTTTT.